The 6 T cell receptor beta chains below were found in one sample sequenced in a study of shared clonotypes between healthy human individuals. Here immunoSEQ multiplex PCR was the method, and the copy in TCRdb shows in-frame clones only, minus some. This table holds 2 million to 3 million clones, roughly nine tenths found once. Specimen: naive CD4+ T cells sorted from blood. Noted subset: CD45RA+ positively selected. Every receptor here comes from a man in his late teens or twenties in good health.

For this clone: At one end the junction does not follow the germline gene, possibly because of a read error. In nucleotides, the CDR3 is TGTGCCAGCAGGGAAGAGAGCTCCTATAATTCACCCCTCCACTTT. Its translation is CASREESSYNSPLHF. The chain couples TRBV2 to TRBJ1-6; D unresolved. CDR1 and CDR2 (germline): SNHLY, FYNNEI. There are 15 residues in the CDR3.

A remark on this clone: Distinct nucleotide sequences in the sample also encode this CDR3. V gene TRBV2 combines with J gene TRBJ1-2, with D perhaps matching TRBD1 (5 bases). CDR3 size: 13 residues. V was pared by 4 bases and J by 2 bases, with 8 bases between. Germline CDR1 and CDR2: SNHLY and FYNNEI. CDR3 amino acids: CASSADTNYGYTF. Written as DNA, the CDR3 is TGTGCCAGCAGTGCGGACACGAACTATGGCTACACCTTC.

For this clone: The sample carries other DNA sequences with the same CDR3. This chain connects TRBV7-9 to TRBJ1-4, with D uncertain. Trimming stripped 5 bases from V and 0 bases from J, with 10 bases between. The CDR3 loop spans 15 amino acids. From germline, CDR1 is SEHNR and CDR2 FQNEAQ (reference sequence). CDR3 sequence (DNA): TGTGCCAGCAGCCCGGGGTATGCAACTAATGAAAAACTGTTTTTT. Its protein product is CASSPGYATNEKLFF.

The genes are TRBV30 and TRBJ2-1; possible D gene TRBD1, 5 bases. CDR1 and CDR2 from the germline V gene are GTSNPN and SVGIG (reference sequence). The germline V and J ends were trimmed by 4 bases and 7 bases, with 14 bases remaining between them. CDR3 length: 13 amino acids. CDR3: CAWTAGFVNEQFF. In nucleotides, the CDR3 is TGTGCCTGGACGGCAGGGTTTGTTAATGAGCAGTTCTTC.

This clone was counted only a few times. The V gene is TRBV10-1, the J gene TRBJ1-2, with unresolved D. Germline CDR1 and CDR2: WNHNN and SYGVQD (reference sequence). CDR3 length: 14 residues. With 6 bases removed from V and 2 bases from J, the gap between germline ends came to 13 bases. The CDR3 region is CASSERALNYGYTF. The CDR3 nucleotides are TGCGCCAGCAGCGAGCGGGCGTTGAACTATGGCTACACCTTC.

The chain carries TRBV9 and TRBJ1-3, with no clear D. The CDR3 spans 13 residues. V lost 4 bases and J lost 4, with 9 bases in between. Germline V gene data show CDR1 as SGDLS and CDR2 as YYNGEE. The CDR3 nucleotides read TGTGCCAGCAGCCGGGAAATGGGAAACACCATATATTTT. Protein product: CASSREMGNTIYF.